Listed below are T cell receptor beta chains from one sample, sequenced in a study of shared clonotypes between healthy human individuals. TCRdb's table, derived via immunoSEQ multiplex PCR, lists solely in-frame clones and lacks some. The table includes about 1.9 million clones, roughly 93% detected once. The sample was naive CD8+ T cells from PBMCs. The receptors originated from a man younger than 35 in good health. Some clones in this sample may be carry-over from other donors' samples. The CDR3 runs from the conserved cysteine through the conserved F or W. A D gene is named only where the DNA matches it firmly. Size is stated for part of the rows, as once, few or many counts, or as a class when the clone is expanded.

V,size,D,J,DNA,CDR3
TRBV10-3,.,TRBD1,TRBJ1-2,TGTGCCATCAGTGAGTCGGGGACAGAATCCAACTATGGCTACACCTTC,CAISESGTESNYGYTF
TRBV11-2,.,.,TRBJ2-7,TGTGCCAGCAGCTCTAACCGGGACGGTTCCTACGAGCAGTACTTC,CASSSNRDGSYEQYF
TRBV7-9,.,.,TRBJ2-2,TGTGCCAGCAGCCCAACGACTTTCTGGGCCGGGGAGCTGTTTTTT,CASSPTTFWAGELFF
TRBV28,.,.,TRBJ2-7,TGTGCCAGCAGTTTAAGGAGACGGATTGGGCCTACCGAGCAGTACTTC,CASSLRRRIGPTEQYF
TRBV6-5,.,.,TRBJ2-1,TGTGCCAGCAGCCCCTTCGGGAGAGTGCAGTTCTTC,CASSPFGRVQFF
TRBV4-2,.,.,TRBJ1-2,TGTGCCAGCAGCCAAGGCCTAGAGAGAACTAACTATGGCTACACCTTC,CASSQGLERTNYGYTF
TRBV10-3,.,TRBD2,TRBJ2-3,TGTGCCATCAGGGCGGGACTAGCGGGAGGCGCAGATACGCAGTATTTT,CAIRAGLAGGADTQYF
TRBV28,once,.,TRBJ2-7,TGTGCCAGCAGTTTAAGACTAGTCCAGGACGAGCAGTACTTC,CASSLRLVQDEQYF
TRBV19,.,TRBD1,TRBJ2-5,TGTGCCAGTAAGACGGTGACAGGGAAGGACCAAGAGACCCAGTACTTC,CASKTVTGKDQETQYF
TRBV15,.,.,TRBJ2-3,TGTGCCACCAGCAAATGGGGGGACTTCACAGATACGCAGTATTTT,CATSKWGDFTDTQYF
TRBV29-1,.,.,TRBJ1-2,TGCAGCGCTTCCGGGACATTTAACACCTTC,CSASGTFNTF
TRBV5-5,few,.,TRBJ1-1,TGTGCCAGCAGTTCCAGCAGAGTGAACACTGAAGCTTTCTTT,CASSSSRVNTEAFF
TRBV29-1,.,.,TRBJ2-1,TGCAGCGTTGCCCATACAAGCTCCTACAATGAGCAGTTCTTC,CSVAHTSSYNEQFF
TRBV5-1,.,.,TRBJ2-5,TGCGCCAGCAGCTCGGACCACCAAGAGACCCAGTACTTC,CASSSDHQETQYF
TRBV4-1,.,.,TRBJ2-3,TGCGCCAGCAGCCAAGGGGCAGGCACAGATACGCAGTATTTT,CASSQGAGTDTQYF
TRBV19,.,TRBD1,TRBJ1-1,TGTGCCAGTAGCCACAGGGGGCACGGAGCTTTCTTT,CASSHRGHGAFF
TRBV11-2,.,TRBD1,TRBJ1-2,TGTGCCAGCAGCTCCCCCCGGACAGGGTTTGATGGCTACACCTTC,CASSSPRTGFDGYTF
TRBV2,.,.,TRBJ2-7,TGTGCCGGTATCGGGACGTCCCCTACGAAGTACTTC,CAGIGTSPTKYF
TRBV4-1,.,TRBD1,TRBJ2-7,TGCGCCAGCAGCCAAACACCGGGACAGGGTTCGCACGAGCAGTACTTC,CASSQTPGQGSHEQYF
TRBV4-3,once,TRBD1,TRBJ1-3,TGCGCCAGCAGCCAAGGACAGGGGAACACCATATATTTT,CASSQGQGNTIYF
TRBV11-2,.,.,TRBJ2-4,TGTGCCAGCTGCCCTAGGGGGAGTTTAGCCAAAAACATTCAGTACTTC,CASCPRGSLAKNIQYF
TRBV6-5,.,.,TRBJ1-2,TGTGCCAGCAGTAACGTTTCCGACAGCTATGGCTACACCTTC,CASSNVSDSYGYTF
TRBV27,.,.,TRBJ2-1,TGTGCCAGCAGTCCTTGGGGGGGGGCGGTCAATGAGCAGTTCTTC,CASSPWGGAVNEQFF
TRBV23-1,.,.,TRBJ2-7,TGCGCCAGCAGTCAAGGGCGAGGGATGGAGGCCTACGAGCAGTACTTC,CASSQGRGMEAYEQYF
TRBV28,.,.,TRBJ2-1,TGTGCCAGCAGTTCTGAGGGGCCACTCTACAATGAGCAGTTCTTC,CASSSEGPLYNEQFF
TRBV25-1,.,TRBD1,TRBJ2-1,TGTGCCAGCAGTGGACAGGGGGATGAGCAGTTCTTC,CASSGQGDEQFF
TRBV9,once,.,TRBJ1-1,TGTGCCAGCTGCCCTAAGGGGGAGTTTGAGGAAGTTGGCACTGAAGCTTTCTTT,CASCPKGEFEEVGTEAFF
TRBV6-7,.,TRBD2,TRBJ2-7,TGTGCCAGCAGTTACAAGTGGCGCGGGAGCGCCTCCTACGAGCAGTACTTC,CASSYKWRGSASYEQYF
TRBV27,.,.,TRBJ2-1,TGTGCCAGCAGTTTACAGGGTTCTTACAATGAGCAGTTCTTC,CASSLQGSYNEQFF
TRBV6-5,.,TRBD2,TRBJ2-7,TGTGCCAGCAGTTCCCCGCGGCTAGCGGATACCTACGAGCAGTACTTC,CASSSPRLADTYEQYF
TRBV7-2,.,TRBD2,TRBJ2-1,TGTGCCAGCAGCTTCCCTCTGCGGGGGGAGGGCAATGAGCAGTTCTTC,CASSFPLRGEGNEQFF
TRBV7-9,.,.,TRBJ1-1,TGTGCCAGCAGCACAACGACAGACACTGAAGCTTTCTTT,CASSTTTDTEAFF
TRBV15,.,TRBD2,TRBJ2-7,TGTGCCACCAGCAGAGGGGTAGCGGGGCCCTCTTACGAGCAGTACTTC,CATSRGVAGPSYEQYF
TRBV12-2,.,.,TRBJ2-2,TGTGCAAGTCGCCCGGACACGCGAGACGCGAACACCGGGGAGCTGTTTTTT,CASRPDTRDANTGELFF
TRBV11-3,.,TRBD1,TRBJ2-2,TGTGCCAGCAGCTTAAAACCGGGACAGGGGGCAACCGGGGAGCTGTTTTTT,CASSLKPGQGATGELFF
TRBV7-3,.,.,TRBJ2-1,TGTGCCAGCAGCTTAATTCCGGGCGGACGTTTCAATGAGCAGTTCTTC,CASSLIPGGRFNEQFF
TRBV7-3,.,.,TRBJ2-1,TGTGCCAGCAGCCCCGGACTCTTGGGGTACAATGAGCAGTTCTTC,CASSPGLLGYNEQFF
TRBV11-2,.,.,TRBJ1-6,TGTGCCAGCAGCCTAGGGGGTTCTCTCGCTAATTCACCCCTCCACTTT,CASSLGGSLANSPLHF
TRBV29-1,.,TRBD1,TRBJ2-7,TGCAGCGTTCGGACAGGGCTCTACGAGCAGTACTTC,CSVRTGLYEQYF
TRBV4-3,.,.,TRBJ1-2,TGCGCCAGCAGCGACAAAAGGGGGGGCTACACCTTC,CASSDKRGGYTF
TRBV5-1,.,.,TRBJ1-1,TGCGCCAGCAGCTTGGATCCGCAGGAAAGCATGAACACTGAAGCTTTCTTT,CASSLDPQESMNTEAFF
TRBV9,.,.,TRBJ2-5,TGTGCCAGCAGCGCGGGCCACTCGGAGACCCAGTACTTC,CASSAGHSETQYF
TRBV19,.,TRBD2,TRBJ2-2,TGTGCCAGTAGTATCCCGGGACTAGCGGGAGAAAAGGGCACCGGGGAGCTGTTTTTT,CASSIPGLAGEKGTGELFF
TRBV19,.,.,TRBJ2-3,TGTGCCAGCGCCGGGACTCCCACAGATACGCAGTATTTT,CASAGTPTDTQYF
TRBV7-9,.,.,TRBJ2-5,TGTGCCAGCAGCCGACAGGAAGAGACCCAGTACTTC,CASSRQEETQYF
TRBV7-9,.,.,TRBJ1-5,TGTGCCAGCAGCTTAGCGGGCAGCAATCAGCCCCAGCATTTT,CASSLAGSNQPQHF
TRBV9,.,TRBD1,TRBJ1-2,TGTGCCAGCAGCGTAGGGCGGACAGGGTCGGGCTACACCTTC,CASSVGRTGSGYTF
TRBV6-5,.,.,TRBJ1-2,TGTGCCAGCAGTCTGCAGACGGAAATGGATGGCTACACCTTC,CASSLQTEMDGYTF